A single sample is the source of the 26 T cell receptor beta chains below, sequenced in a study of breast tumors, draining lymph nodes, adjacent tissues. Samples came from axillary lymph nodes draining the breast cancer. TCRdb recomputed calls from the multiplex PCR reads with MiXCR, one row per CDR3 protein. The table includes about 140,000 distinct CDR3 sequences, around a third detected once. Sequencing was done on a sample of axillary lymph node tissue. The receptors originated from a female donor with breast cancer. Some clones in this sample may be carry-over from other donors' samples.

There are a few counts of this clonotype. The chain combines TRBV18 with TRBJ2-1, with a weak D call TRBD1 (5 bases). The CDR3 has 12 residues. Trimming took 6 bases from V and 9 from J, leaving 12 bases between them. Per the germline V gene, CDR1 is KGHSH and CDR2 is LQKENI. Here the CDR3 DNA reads TGTGCCAGCTCCCCGGACATGGTTGAGCAGTTCTTC. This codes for CASSPDMVEQFF.

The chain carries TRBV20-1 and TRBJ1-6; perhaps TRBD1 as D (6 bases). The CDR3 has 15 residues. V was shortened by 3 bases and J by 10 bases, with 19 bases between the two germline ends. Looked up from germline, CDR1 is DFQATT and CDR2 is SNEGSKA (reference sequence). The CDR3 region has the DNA TGCAGTGCTAGGGGCACAGGGAAGGGAAGGTCACCCCTCCACTTT. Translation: CSARGTGKGRSPLHF.

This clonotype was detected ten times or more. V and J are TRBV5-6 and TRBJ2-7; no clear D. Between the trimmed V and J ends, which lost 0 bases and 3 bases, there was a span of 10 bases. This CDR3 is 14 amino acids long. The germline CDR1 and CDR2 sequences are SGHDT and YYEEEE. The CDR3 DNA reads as TGTGCCAGCAGCTTGGTAATAGGTCGCTACGAGCAGTACGTC. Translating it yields CASSLVIGRYEQYV.

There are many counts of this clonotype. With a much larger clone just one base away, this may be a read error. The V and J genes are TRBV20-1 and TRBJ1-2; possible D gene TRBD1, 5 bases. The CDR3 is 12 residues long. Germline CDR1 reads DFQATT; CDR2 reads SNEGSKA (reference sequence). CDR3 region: CSASPDTRGSTF. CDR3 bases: TGCAGTGCTAGTCCGGACACTCGTGGCTCCACCTTC.

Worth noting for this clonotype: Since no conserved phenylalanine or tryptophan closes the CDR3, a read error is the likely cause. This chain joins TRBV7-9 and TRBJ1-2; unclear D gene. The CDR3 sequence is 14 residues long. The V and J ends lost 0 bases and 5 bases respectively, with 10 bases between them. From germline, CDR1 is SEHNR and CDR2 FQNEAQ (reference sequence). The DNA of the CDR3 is TGTGCCAGCAGCTTAGCATGGGAGCCTTATGGCTACACCCTC. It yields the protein CASSLAWEPYGYTL.

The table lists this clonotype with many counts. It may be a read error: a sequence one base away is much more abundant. CDR3: CSASPLAGWADTQYF. CDR3 bases: TGCAGTGCTAGCCCCCTAGCGGGGTGGGCAGATACGCAGTATTTT. This sequence joins TRBV20-1 and TRBJ2-3; 9 bases map to TRBD2. The CDR3 consists of 15 residues. Germline CDR1 DFQATT, CDR2 SNEGSKA (reference sequence). With V trimmed by 3 bases and J by 4 bases, 8 bases remained unmatched.

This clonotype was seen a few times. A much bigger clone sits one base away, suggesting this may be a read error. CDR3 region: CASSHSIIILGEKLFF. In DNA, the CDR3 is TGTGCCAGCAGTCACTCAATCATAATATTGGGAGAAAAACTGTTTTTT. V gene TRBV6-6 combines with J gene TRBJ1-4, with unresolved D. The CDR3 extends over 16 amino acids. Germline V CDR1 and CDR2: MNHNY, SVGAGI (reference sequence).

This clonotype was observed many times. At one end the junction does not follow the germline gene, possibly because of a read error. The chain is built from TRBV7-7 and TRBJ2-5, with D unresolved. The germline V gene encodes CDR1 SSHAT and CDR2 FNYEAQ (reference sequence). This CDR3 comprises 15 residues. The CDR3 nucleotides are TGTGCTAGCAGCCTCCAGGTTGGGTGGCAAGAGACCCAGTACTTC. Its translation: CASSLQVGWQETQYF. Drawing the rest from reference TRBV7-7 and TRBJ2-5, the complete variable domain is GAGVSQSPRYKVTKRGQDVTLRCDPISSHATLYWYQQALGQGPEFLTYFNYEAQPDKSGLPSDRFSAERPEGSISTLTIQRTEQRDSAMYRCASSLQVGWQETQYFGPGTRLLVL.

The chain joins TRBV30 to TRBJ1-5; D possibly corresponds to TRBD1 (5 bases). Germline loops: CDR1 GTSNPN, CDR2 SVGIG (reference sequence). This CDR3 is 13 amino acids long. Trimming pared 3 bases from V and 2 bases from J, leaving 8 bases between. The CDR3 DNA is TGTGCCTGGAGGCAGGGAGGCAATCAGCCCCAGCATTTT. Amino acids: CAWRQGGNQPQHF. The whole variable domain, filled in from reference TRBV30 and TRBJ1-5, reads SQTIHQWPATLVQPVGSPLSLECTVEGTSNPNLYWYRQAAGRGLQLLFYSVGIGQISSEVPQNLSASRPQDRQFILSSKKLLLSDSGFYLCAWRQGGNQPQHFGDGTRLSIL.

As DNA, the CDR3 is TGTGCCAGCAGCTCAACCGTCGCGCAAGAAGAGACCCAGTACTTC. This codes for CASSSTVAQEETQYF. This chain links TRBV5-4 with TRBJ2-5, with D unclear. Per germline, CDR1 SGHNT and CDR2 YYREEE (reference sequence). The CDR3 has 15 amino acids. V gave up 3 bases and J gave up 3 bases, with 15 bases separating them.

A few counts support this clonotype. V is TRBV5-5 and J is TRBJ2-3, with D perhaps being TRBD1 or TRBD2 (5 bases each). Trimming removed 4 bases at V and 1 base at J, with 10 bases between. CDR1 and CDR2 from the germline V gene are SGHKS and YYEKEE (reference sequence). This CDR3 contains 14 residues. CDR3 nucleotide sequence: TGTGCCAGCAGCCCGGGACGCCGCACAGATACGCAGTATTTT. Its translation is CASSPGRRTDTQYF.

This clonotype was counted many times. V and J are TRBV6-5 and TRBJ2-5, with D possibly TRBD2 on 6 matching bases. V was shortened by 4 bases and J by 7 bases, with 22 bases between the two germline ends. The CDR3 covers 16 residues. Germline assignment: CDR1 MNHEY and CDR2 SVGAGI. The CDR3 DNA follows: TGTGCCAGCAGTTCCCGATCACAGAGCCTCGGGGGGACCCAGTACTTC. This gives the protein CASSSRSQSLGGTQYF.

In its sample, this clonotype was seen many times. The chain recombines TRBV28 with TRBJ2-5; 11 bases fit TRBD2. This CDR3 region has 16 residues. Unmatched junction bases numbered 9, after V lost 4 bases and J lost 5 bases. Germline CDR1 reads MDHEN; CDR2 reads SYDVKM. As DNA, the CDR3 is TGTGCCAGCAGTTCCCCTAGCGGGGGGTCGCGGGAGACCCAGTACTTC. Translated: CASSSPSGGSRETQYF.

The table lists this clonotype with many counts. The DNA for the CDR3 is TGTGCCAGCAGTTACGGGACGGAGAACACCGGGGAGCTGTTTTTT. Encoded protein: CASSYGTENTGELFF. The chain uses TRBV6-2 or TRBV6-3 and TRBJ2-2; D tentatively fits TRBD1 or TRBD2 (5 bases each). Germline-derived CDR1 and CDR2 are MNHEY and SVGEGT. Trimming stripped 2 bases from V and 1 base from J, with 8 bases between. The CDR3 is made up of 15 amino acids.

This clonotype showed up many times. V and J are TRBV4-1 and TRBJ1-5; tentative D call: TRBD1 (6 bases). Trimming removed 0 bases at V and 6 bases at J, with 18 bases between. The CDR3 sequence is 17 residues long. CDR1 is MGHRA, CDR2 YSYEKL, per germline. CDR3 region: CASSQDYASGAGQPQHF. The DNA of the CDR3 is TGCGCCAGCAGCCAAGATTATGCTTCAGGGGCAGGTCAGCCCCAGCATTTT.

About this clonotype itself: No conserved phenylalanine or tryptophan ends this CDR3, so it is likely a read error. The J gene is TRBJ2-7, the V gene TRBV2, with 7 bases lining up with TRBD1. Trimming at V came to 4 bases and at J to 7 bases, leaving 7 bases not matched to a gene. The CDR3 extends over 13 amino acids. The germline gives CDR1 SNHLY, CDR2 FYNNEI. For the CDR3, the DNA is TGTGCCAGCAGTGGGGGACAGTCAGGTGAGCAGTACGCC. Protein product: CASSGGQSGEQYA.

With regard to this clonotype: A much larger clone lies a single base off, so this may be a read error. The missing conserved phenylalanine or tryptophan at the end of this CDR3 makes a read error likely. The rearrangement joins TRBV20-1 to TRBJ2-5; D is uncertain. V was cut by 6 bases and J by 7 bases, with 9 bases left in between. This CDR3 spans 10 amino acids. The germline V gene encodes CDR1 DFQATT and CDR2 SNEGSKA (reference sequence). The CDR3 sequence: CSATYGTQYS. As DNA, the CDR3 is TGCAGTGCCACGTATGGGACCCAGTACTCC.

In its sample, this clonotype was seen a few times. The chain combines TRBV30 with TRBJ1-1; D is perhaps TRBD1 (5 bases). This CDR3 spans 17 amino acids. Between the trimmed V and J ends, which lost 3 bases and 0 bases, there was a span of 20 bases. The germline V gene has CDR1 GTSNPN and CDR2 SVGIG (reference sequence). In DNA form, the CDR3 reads TGTGCCTGGAGAGAAGACAGATTTTTGTTGGTGAACACTGAAGCTTTCTTT. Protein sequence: CAWREDRFLLVNTEAFF.

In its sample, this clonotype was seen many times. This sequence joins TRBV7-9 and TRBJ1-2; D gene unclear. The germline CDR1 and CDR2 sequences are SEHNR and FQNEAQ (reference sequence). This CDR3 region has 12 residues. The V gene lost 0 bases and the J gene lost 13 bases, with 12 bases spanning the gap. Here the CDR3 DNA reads TGTGCCAGCAGCTTAGCGGACCGTATGCTCACCTTC. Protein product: CASSLADRMLTF.

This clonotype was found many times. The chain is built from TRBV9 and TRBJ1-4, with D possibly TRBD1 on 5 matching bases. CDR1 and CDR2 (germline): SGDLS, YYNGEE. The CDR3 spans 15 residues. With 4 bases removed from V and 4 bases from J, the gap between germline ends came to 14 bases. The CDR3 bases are TGTGCCAGCAGCCCTATGGGGGGGTATAATGAAAAACTGTTTTTT. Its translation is CASSPMGGYNEKLFF.

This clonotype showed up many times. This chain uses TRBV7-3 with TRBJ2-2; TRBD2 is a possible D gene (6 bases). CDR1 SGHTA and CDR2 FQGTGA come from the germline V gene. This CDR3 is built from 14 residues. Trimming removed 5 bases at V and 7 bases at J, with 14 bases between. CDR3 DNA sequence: TGTGCCAGCAGCCCCGGACTATCTTACGGGGAGCTGTTTTTT. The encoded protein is CASSPGLSYGELFF.

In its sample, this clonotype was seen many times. CDR3 loop: CATSRDRGLAYTF. CDR3 in DNA: TGTGCCACCAGCAGGGACAGGGGATTAGCATACACCTTC. The rearrangement links TRBV15 to TRBJ1-2; 9 bases are shared with TRBD1. V lost 3 bases, J lost 11 bases, and 7 bases stayed unmatched. Germline loops: CDR1 LNHNV, CDR2 YYDKDF (reference sequence). This CDR3 has 13 residues.

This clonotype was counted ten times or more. CDR3 region: CASSISEGATGELFF. The DNA for the CDR3 is TGTGCCAGTAGTATATCGGAGGGGGCTACCGGGGAGCTGTTTTTT. The V call is TRBV19, the J call TRBJ2-2; tentatively, D is TRBD1 (7 bases). The CDR3 covers 15 residues. Trimming took 2 bases from V and 5 from J, leaving 12 bases between them. Germline assignment: CDR1 LNHDA and CDR2 SQIVND (reference sequence).

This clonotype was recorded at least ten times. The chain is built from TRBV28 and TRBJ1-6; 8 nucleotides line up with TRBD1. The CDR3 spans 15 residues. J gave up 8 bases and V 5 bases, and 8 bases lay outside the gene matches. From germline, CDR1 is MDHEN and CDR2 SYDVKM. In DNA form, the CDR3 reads TGTGCCAGCAGTCGTACTGGACAGGGTGATTCACCCCTCCACTTT. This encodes CASSRTGQGDSPLHF.

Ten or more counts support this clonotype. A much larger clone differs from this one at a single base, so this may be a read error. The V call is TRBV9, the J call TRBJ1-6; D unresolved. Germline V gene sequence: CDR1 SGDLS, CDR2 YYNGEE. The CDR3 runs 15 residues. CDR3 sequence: CASSVNGEGDSPPHF. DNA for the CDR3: TGTGCCAGCAGCGTAAATGGGGAAGGTGATTCACCCCCCCACTTT.

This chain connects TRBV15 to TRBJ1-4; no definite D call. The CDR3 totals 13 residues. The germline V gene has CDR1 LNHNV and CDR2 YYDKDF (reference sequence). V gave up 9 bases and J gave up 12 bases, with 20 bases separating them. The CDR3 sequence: CATSGESKEELFF. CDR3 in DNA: TGTGCCACTAGCGGAGAGTCGAAAGAAGAACTGTTTTTT.